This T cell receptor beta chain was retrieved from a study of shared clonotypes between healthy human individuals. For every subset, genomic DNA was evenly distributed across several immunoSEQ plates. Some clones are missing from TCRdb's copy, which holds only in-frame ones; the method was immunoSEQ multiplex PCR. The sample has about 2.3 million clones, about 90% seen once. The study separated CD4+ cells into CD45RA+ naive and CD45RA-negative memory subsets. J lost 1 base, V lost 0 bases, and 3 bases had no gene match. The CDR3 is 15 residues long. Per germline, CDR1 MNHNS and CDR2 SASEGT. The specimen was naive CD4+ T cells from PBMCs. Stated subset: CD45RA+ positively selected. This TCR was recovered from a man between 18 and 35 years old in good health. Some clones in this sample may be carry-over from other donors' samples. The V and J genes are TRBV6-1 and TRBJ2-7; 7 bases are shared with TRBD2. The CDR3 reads CASSEAGGVSYEQYF. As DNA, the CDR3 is TGTGCCAGCAGTGAAGCGGGAGGGGTTTCCTACGAGCAGTACTTC.